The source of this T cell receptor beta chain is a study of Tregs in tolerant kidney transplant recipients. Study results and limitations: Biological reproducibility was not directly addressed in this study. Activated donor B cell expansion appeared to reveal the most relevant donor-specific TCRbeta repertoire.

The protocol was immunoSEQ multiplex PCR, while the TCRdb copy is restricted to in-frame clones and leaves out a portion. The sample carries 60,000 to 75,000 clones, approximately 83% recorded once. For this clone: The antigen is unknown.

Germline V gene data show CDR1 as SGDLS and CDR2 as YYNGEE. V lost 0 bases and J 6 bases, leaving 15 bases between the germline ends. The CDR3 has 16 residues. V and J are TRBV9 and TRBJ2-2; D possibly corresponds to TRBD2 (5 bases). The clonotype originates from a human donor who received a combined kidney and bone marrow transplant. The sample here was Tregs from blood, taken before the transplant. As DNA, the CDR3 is TGTGCCAGCAGCGTAGACCTCACTCGAGGGTCCGGGGAGCTGTTTTTT. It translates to CASSVDLTRGSGELFF.